The rows below give T cell receptor beta chains drawn from one sample of a study of T cell responses to AZD1222 COVID-19 vaccine. Generated by immunoSEQ multiplex PCR, the TCRdb table keeps only in-frame clones and is missing some. The table lists about 140,000 clones, roughly 89% of them singletons, with about 4.8% in the top ten. The sample here was peripheral blood, taken on day 0 of AZD1222 vaccination. These receptors all come from an adult in good health. CDR3s include the opening cysteine and the closing phenylalanine or tryptophan.

>TRBV28
CASRRGNSPLHF
>TRBV4-2
CASSQGGGPYEQYF
>TRBV7-2
CASRWAGAEQFF
>TRBV6-5
CASSRNRVNSRGYTF
>TRBV5-1
CASSLTRGQGAYEQYF
>TRBV12-3/TRBV12-4
CASRDINTGELFF
>TRBV6-5
CASTQQGQGYEKLFF
>TRBV18
CASSPLLGQGIISGANVLTF
>TRBV10-3
CAISDPSPSGNTIYF
>TRBV14
CASSQVVGRSTEAFF
>TRBV5-1
CASSLDRGSGEQYF
>TRBV28
CASTQGAPGEQYF
>TRBV7-2
CASSLREVGRGRSPLHF
>TRBV19
CASSIGQKNTEAFF
>TRBV28
CASSLRRRAGGRYGYTF
>TRBV3-1/TRBV3-2
CASSQDWGLAGRNEQFF
>TRBV6-5
CASSLDNDGNQPQHF
>TRBV5-4
CASSPEQGLMGYF
>TRBV5-4
CASSLGFNYGYTF
>TRBV7-7
CASSEDRDETQYF
>TRBV29-1
CSVGVGDQPQHF
>TRBV7-8
CASSPGTFLDPSGANVLTF
>TRBV5-1
CASREGDGTTQYF
>TRBV25-1
CASSELGGGTGELFF
>TRBV2
CASSEARASSGYTF
>TRBV19
CASSIDWSGEKLFF
>TRBV24-1
CATSDLGGRGSSDTQYF
>TRBV4-1
CASSQVGSGGDTQYF
>TRBV5-1
CASSLGQASSYEQYF
>TRBV2
CASWSEETQYF
>TRBV28
CASSLSIYGYTF
>TRBV4-2
CASSQETVWNEQYF
>TRBV4-2
CASSQGQAGIYEQYF
>TRBV7-9
CASSPWGGQETQYF
>TRBV28
CASSLGDTQYF
>TRBV4-1
CASSQDPIFNEKLFF
>TRBV27
CASSLIWREAAHEQFF
>TRBV28
CASSPLQGWDSPLHF
>TRBV7-9
CASSLLAGYEQYF
>TRBV7-8
CASSLADSGWDYPTYF
>TRBV5-1
CASSLSVGASYNEQFF